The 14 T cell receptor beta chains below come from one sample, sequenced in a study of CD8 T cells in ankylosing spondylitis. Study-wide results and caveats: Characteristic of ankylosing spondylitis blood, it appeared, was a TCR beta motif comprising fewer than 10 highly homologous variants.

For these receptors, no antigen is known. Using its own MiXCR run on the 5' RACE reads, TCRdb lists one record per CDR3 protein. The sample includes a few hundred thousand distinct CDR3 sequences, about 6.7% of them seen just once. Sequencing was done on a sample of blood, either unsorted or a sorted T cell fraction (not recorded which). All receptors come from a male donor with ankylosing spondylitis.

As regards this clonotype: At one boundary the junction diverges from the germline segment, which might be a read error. The CDR3 DNA is TGTGCCAGCAGTTTTACGGGCGGGGGCACAGATTCGCAGTATTTT. This gives the protein CASSFTGGGTDSQYF. The rearrangement links TRBV12-3 or TRBV12-4 to TRBJ2-3, with D possibly being TRBD2 (7 bases). There are 15 residues in the CDR3.

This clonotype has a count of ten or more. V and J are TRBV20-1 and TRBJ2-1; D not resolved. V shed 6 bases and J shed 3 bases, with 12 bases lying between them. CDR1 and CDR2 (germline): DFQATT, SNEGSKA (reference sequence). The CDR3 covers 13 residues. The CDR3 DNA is TGCAGTGCCCCACGGAGAGGCTACAATGAGCAGTTCTTC. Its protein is CSAPRRGYNEQFF.

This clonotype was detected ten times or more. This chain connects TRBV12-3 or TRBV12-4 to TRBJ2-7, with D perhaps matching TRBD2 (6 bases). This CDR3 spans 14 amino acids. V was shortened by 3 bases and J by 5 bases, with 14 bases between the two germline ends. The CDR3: CASSLRWRANEQYF. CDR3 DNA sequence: TGTGCCAGCAGTTTGAGGTGGAGGGCCAACGAGCAGTACTTC.

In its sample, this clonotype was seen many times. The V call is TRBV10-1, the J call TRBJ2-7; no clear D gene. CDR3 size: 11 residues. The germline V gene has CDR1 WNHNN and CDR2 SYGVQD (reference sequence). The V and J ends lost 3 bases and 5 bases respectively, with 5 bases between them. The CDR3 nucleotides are TGCGCCAGCAGTGACAGCAACGAGCAGTACTTC. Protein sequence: CASSDSNEQYF.

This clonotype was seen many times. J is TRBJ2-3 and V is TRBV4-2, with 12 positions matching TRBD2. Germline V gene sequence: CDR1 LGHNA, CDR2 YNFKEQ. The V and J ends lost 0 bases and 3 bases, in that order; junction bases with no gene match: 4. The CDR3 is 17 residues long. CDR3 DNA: TGTGCCAGCAGCCAAGAGCTAGCGGGAGGGCTGACAGATACGCAGTATTTT. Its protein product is CASSQELAGGLTDTQYF.

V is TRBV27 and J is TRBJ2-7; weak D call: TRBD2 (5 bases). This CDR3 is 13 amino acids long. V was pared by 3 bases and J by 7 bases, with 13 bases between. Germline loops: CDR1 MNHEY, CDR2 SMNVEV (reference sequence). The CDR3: CASSFPPSGEQYF. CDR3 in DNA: TGTGCCAGCAGTTTCCCTCCCTCGGGGGAGCAGTACTTC.

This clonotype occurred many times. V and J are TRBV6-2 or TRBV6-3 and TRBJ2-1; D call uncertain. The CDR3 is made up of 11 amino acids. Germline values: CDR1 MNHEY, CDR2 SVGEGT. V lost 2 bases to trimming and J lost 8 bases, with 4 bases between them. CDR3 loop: CASSYPDEQFF. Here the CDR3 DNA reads TGTGCCAGCAGTTACCCCGATGAGCAGTTCTTC.

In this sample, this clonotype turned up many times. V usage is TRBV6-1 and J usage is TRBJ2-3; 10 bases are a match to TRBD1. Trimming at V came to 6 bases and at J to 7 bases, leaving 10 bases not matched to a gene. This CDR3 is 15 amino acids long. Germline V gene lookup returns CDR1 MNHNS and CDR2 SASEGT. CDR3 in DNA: TGTGCCAGCAGCATGGACAGGGGGGGGTTATATACGCAGTATTTT. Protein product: CASSMDRGGLYTQYF.

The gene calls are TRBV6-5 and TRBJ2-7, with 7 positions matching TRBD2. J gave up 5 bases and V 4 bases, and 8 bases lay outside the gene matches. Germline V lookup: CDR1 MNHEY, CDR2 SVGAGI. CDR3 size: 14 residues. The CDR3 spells CASSFSSGGDEQYF. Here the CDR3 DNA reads TGTGCCAGCAGTTTTTCTAGCGGAGGGGACGAGCAGTACTTC.

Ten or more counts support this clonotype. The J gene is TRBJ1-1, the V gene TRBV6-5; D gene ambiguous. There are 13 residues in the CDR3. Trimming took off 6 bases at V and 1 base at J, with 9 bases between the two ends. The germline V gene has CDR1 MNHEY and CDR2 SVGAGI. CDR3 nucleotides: TGTGCCAGCAGCTATACAGAGAACACTGAAGCTTTCTTT. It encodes CASSYTENTEAFF.

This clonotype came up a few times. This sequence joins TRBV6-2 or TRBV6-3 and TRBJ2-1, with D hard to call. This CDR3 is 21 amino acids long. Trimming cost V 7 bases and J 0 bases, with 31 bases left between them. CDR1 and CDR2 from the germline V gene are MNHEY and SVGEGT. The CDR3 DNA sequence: TGTGCCAGCAAGCCATTCCCTAGGCCCCAAAAAGTCCATTACTCCTACAATGAGCAGTTCTTC. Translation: CASKPFPRPQKVHYSYNEQFF.

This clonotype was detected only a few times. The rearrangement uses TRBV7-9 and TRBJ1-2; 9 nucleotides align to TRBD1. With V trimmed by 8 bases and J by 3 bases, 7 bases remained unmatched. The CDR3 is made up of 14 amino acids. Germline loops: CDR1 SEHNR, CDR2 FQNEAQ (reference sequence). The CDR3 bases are TGTGCCAGCGCTCCGGGACAGGGACACTATGGCTACACCTTC. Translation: CASAPGQGHYGYTF.

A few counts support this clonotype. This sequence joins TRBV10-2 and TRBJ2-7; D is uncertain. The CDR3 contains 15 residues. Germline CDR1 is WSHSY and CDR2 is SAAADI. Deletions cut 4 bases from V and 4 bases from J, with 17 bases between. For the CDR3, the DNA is TGCGCCAGCAGTGGGACCGACACGATAGAATACGAGCAGTACTTC. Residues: CASSGTDTIEYEQYF.

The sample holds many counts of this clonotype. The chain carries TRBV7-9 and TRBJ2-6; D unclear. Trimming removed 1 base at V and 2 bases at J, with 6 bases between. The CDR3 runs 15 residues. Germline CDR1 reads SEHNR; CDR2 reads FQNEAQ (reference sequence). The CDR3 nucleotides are TGTGCCAGCAGCTTAGGGCATGCTGGGGCCAACGTCCTGACTTTC. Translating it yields CASSLGHAGANVLTF.